The 29 T cell receptor beta chains below were found in one sample sequenced in a study of blood T cell repertoires in COVID-19. Profiled with immunoSEQ multiplex PCR; TCRdb holds only in-frame clones, not every one. Among hundreds of thousands of clones listed, 87% were seen once. Specimen: PBMCs or T cells enriched from blood (not recorded which). These receptors were taken from a woman in her fifties or sixties who had recovered from COVID-19.

The rearrangement joins TRBV3-1 (or the pseudogene TRBV3-2) to TRBJ1-2, with D tentatively TRBD1 (5 bases). V lost 0 bases to trimming and J lost 8 bases, with 16 bases between them. Germline V gene data show CDR1 as LGHDT and CDR2 as YNNKEL (reference sequence). The CDR3 is 15 amino acids. The CDR3 bases are TGTGCCAGCAGCCAAGATCTCGACAGAATAGGAGGCTACACCTTC. It specifies CASSQDLDRIGGYTF.

This clone was counted between two and nine times. The rearrangement uses TRBV14 and TRBJ1-2; TRBD1 aligns across 10 bases. Germline trimming cut 4 bases from V and 3 bases from J; bases unmatched to any gene: 2. Germline V gene lookup returns CDR1 SGHDN and CDR2 FVKESK. CDR3 length: 14 residues. CDR3 DNA: TGTGCCAGCAGCCGCGGACAGGGGGACTATGGCTACACCTTC. This encodes CASSRGQGDYGYTF. The complete variable domain, with remaining parts taken from reference TRBV14 and TRBJ1-2, reads EAGVTQFPSHSVIEKGQTVTLRCDPISGHDNLYWYRRVMGKEIKFLLHFVKESKQDESGMPNNRFLAERTGGTYSTLKVQPAELEDSGVYFCASSRGQGDYGYTFGSGTRLTVV.

The chain recombines TRBV27 with TRBJ2-7; D perhaps matches TRBD1 (5 bases). V shed 2 bases and J shed 1 base, with 12 bases lying between them. Germline V gene data show CDR1 as MNHEY and CDR2 as SMNVEV (reference sequence). The CDR3 totals 15 residues. The CDR3 DNA follows: TGTGCCAGCAGTTTAAGTATTACAGGATCCTACGAGCAGTACTTC. This translates into CASSLSITGSYEQYF.

The CDR3 DNA reads as TGTGCCACCAGTGATTTAGGGACAGGGGGCTCCGGGGAGCTGTTTTTT. Its translation is CATSDLGTGGSGELFF. The V gene is TRBV24-1, the J gene TRBJ2-2, with 12 bases fitting TRBD1. The CDR3 extends over 16 amino acids. Germline values: CDR1 KGHDR, CDR2 SFDVKD. With 1 base clipped from V and 6 bases from J, the junction kept 2 bases outside the gene matches.

The gene calls are TRBV2 and TRBJ2-1; TRBD2 matches 11 bases. Per germline, CDR1 SNHLY and CDR2 FYNNEI. V trimming: 6 bases; J trimming: 5 bases; junction bases outside the gene matches: 9. CDR3 size: 16 residues. The CDR3, as DNA: TGTGCCAGCAGGGCGCGACTAGCGGGGCCGGACAATGAGCAGTTCTTC. Protein: CASRARLAGPDNEQFF.

The genes are TRBV28 and TRBJ1-3; 9 positions agree with TRBD1. The J segment lost 9 bases and the V segment lost 4 bases, leaving 7 bases of the junction unmatched. The germline CDR1 and CDR2 sequences are MDHEN and SYDVKM. The CDR3 loop spans 14 amino acids. CDR3 residues: CASSSGTGRATIYF. CDR3 bases: TGTGCCAGCAGTTCTGGGACAGGGAGGGCCACCATATATTTT.

The chain links TRBV9 to TRBJ2-2; TRBD2 aligns across 10 bases. Germline lookup yields CDR1 SGDLS and CDR2 YYNGEE. The trim removed 4 bases at V and 8 bases at J, leaving 11 bases unmatched. This CDR3 is built from 16 residues. CDR3 in DNA: TGTGCCAGCAGCTCTCAGCGGGGGGGCCTTGAAGGGGAGCTGTTTTTT. Protein: CASSSQRGGLEGELFF. Using reference TRBV9 and TRBJ2-2 for the parts outside the CDR3, the full variable domain is DSGVTQTPKHLITATGQRVTLRCSPRSGDLSVYWYQQSLDQGLQFLIQYYNGEERAKGNILERFSAQQFPDLHSELNLSSLELGDSALYFCASSSQRGGLEGELFFGEGSRLTVL.

V gene TRBV4-2 combines with J gene TRBJ2-5; 7 bases are shared with TRBD2. The germline V gene encodes CDR1 LGHNA and CDR2 YNFKEQ. The J segment lost 5 bases and the V segment lost 1 base, leaving 10 bases of the junction unmatched. CDR3 length: 16 residues. CDR3 loop: CASSQGEGSPVETQYF. CDR3 coding DNA: TGTGCCAGCAGCCAAGGGGAGGGTTCACCCGTCGAGACCCAGTACTTC.

This chain joins TRBV30 and TRBJ1-6, with 9 bases aligning to TRBD1. This CDR3 is built from 15 residues. Per the germline V gene, CDR1 is GTSNPN and CDR2 is SVGIG (reference sequence). The ends lost 5 bases at V and 4 bases at J; junction bases unmatched: 6. CDR3 sequence: CAWAGTGSYNSPLHF. The CDR3 DNA reads as TGTGCCTGGGCCGGGACAGGGAGTTATAATTCACCCCTCCACTTT.

This sequence joins TRBV2 and TRBJ1-2; D perhaps matches TRBD1 (5 bases). Germline CDR1 and CDR2: SNHLY and FYNNEI. The CDR3 spans 13 residues. V shed 7 bases and J shed 6 bases, with 15 bases lying between them. In DNA, the CDR3 is TGTGCCAGCATGGGGCATATCTCCCATGGCTACACCTTC. This sequence encodes CASMGHISHGYTF.

The chain recombines TRBV6-5 with TRBJ1-2, with TRBD1 matching 9 bases. The CDR3 sequence is 12 residues long. Germline values: CDR1 MNHEY, CDR2 SVGAGI. The CDR3 nucleotides are TGTGCAACAGGGGGCGGCCCCCATGGCTACACCTTC. Its translation: CATGGGPHGYTF.

The chain has TRBV19 and TRBJ1-1; 8 bases fit TRBD1. J was trimmed by 4 bases and V by 10 bases; bases with no gene match: 8. The CDR3 extends over 13 amino acids. Germline loops: CDR1 LNHDA, CDR2 SQIVND (reference sequence). The CDR3 loop is CATKDRVGTEAFF. As DNA, the CDR3 is TGTGCCACAAAGGACAGGGTAGGCACTGAAGCTTTCTTT.

The chain joins TRBV5-1 to TRBJ2-3; TRBD2 matches 15 bases. Germline V lookup: CDR1 SGHRS, CDR2 YFSETQ. With 4 bases clipped from V and 5 bases from J, the junction kept 8 bases outside the gene matches. This CDR3 comprises 17 residues. The CDR3 bases are TGCGCCAGCAGCCCGCCGGGACTAGCGGGGGGAAAAGATACGCAGTATTTT. This sequence encodes CASSPPGLAGGKDTQYF.

The chain has TRBV3-1 (or the pseudogene TRBV3-2) and TRBJ2-1, with TRBD2 as a possible D gene (7 bases). This CDR3 has 14 amino acids. Between the trimmed V and J ends, which lost 4 bases and 15 bases, there was a span of 22 bases. In germline, CDR1 is LGHDT, CDR2 YNNKEL (reference sequence). CDR3 DNA: TGTGCCAGCAGCCCCCAGAGTTGGGGGGGGCCTGGGTTCTTC. As protein: CASSPQSWGGPGFF.

J is TRBJ1-2 and V is TRBV2, with a tentative D call TRBD1 (5 bases). The CDR3 runs to 15 residues. The germline V gene has CDR1 SNHLY and CDR2 FYNNEI. The V and J ends lost 0 bases and 4 bases respectively, with 12 bases between them. The CDR3 nucleotides are TGTGCCAGCAGTGAAGCGGGGTCGGGGGTCTATGGCTACACCTTC. It translates to CASSEAGSGVYGYTF.

This clone has just one count. The chain carries TRBV4-1 and TRBJ1-6, with D hard to call. This CDR3 is 18 amino acids long. Looked up from germline, CDR1 is MGHRA and CDR2 is YSYEKL. The V end lost 0 bases, the J end lost 6 bases, and 18 bases lay between the germline ends. This CDR3 is CASSQDWRTYWANSPLHF. CDR3 nucleotides: TGCGCCAGCAGCCAAGACTGGCGAACTTATTGGGCTAATTCACCCCTCCACTTT.

The chain links TRBV6-5 to TRBJ1-6; D ambiguous. CDR3 length: 15 residues. Germline V gene lookup returns CDR1 MNHEY and CDR2 SVGAGI. The V end lost 4 bases, the J end lost 8 bases, and 15 bases lay between the germline ends. The CDR3 loop is CASSFVARNYSPLHF. In DNA form, the CDR3 reads TGTGCCAGCAGTTTCGTCGCCAGGAATTATTCACCCCTCCACTTT.

The CDR3 loop is CASSPNRFNSPLHF. CDR3 DNA: TGTGCCAGCAGCCCTAACAGGTTTAATTCACCCCTCCACTTT. V and J are TRBV7-2 and TRBJ1-6; D is perhaps TRBD1 (5 bases). CDR1 is SGHTA, CDR2 FQGNSA, per germline. V gave up 5 bases and J gave up 6 bases, with 11 bases separating them. The CDR3 has 14 amino acids. The full variable domain, completed using reference TRBV7-2 and TRBJ1-6, is GAGVSQSPSNKVTEKGKDVELRCDPISGHTALYWYRQSLGQGLEFLIYFQGNSAPDKSGLPSDRFSAERTGGSVSTLTIQRTQQEDSAVYLCASSPNRFNSPLHFGNGTRLTVT.

This rearrangement joins TRBV4-2 to TRBJ1-1, with D unresolved. Germline loops: CDR1 LGHNA, CDR2 YNFKEQ. V shed 1 base and J shed 3 bases, with 24 bases lying between them. CDR3 length: 19 amino acids. The chain's CDR3 is CASSQVQPGSPDSYTEAFF. Written as DNA, the CDR3 is TGTGCCAGCAGCCAAGTCCAGCCGGGATCCCCCGATTCGTACACTGAAGCTTTCTTT.

CDR3 amino acids: CASSLLASNEKLFF. In nucleotides, the CDR3 is TGTGCCAGCAGCCTTCTGGCTTCTAATGAAAAACTGTTTTTT. The chain links TRBV11-2 to TRBJ1-4, with D hard to call. Germline assignment: CDR1 SGHAT and CDR2 FQNNGV. This CDR3 spans 14 amino acids. V was clipped by 5 bases and J by 3 bases, with 10 bases between them. Variable domain in full (rest from reference TRBV11-2 and TRBJ1-4): EAGVAQSPRYKIIEKRQSVAFWCNPISGHATLYWYQQILGQGPKLLIQFQNNGVVDDSQLPKDRFSAERLKGVDSTLKIQPAKLEDSAVYLCASSLLASNEKLFFGSGTQLSVL.

The chain couples TRBV19 to TRBJ1-2, with TRBD1 matching over 9 bases. The CDR3 sequence is 15 residues long. V was clipped by 4 bases and J by 6 bases; unmatched bases: 9. The V gene's germline CDR1 is LNHDA and CDR2 SQIVND (reference sequence). CDR3 sequence: CASSTSGTGYNGYTF. In DNA, the CDR3 is TGTGCCAGTAGTACATCCGGGACAGGGTATAATGGCTACACCTTC. Drawing the rest from reference TRBV19 and TRBJ1-2, the complete variable domain is DGGITQSPKYLFRKEGQNVTLSCEQNLNHDAMYWYRQDPGQGLRLIYYSQIVNDFQKGDIAEGYSVSREKKESFPLTVTSAQKNPTAFYLCASSTSGTGYNGYTFGSGTRLTVV.

The chain employs TRBV6-5 and TRBJ1-1; 7 bases are shared with TRBD1. The CDR3 is 15 residues long. V dropped 0 bases and J dropped 5; count of bases not matched to a gene: 6. Germline CDR1 and CDR2: MNHEY and SVGAGI. The CDR3 is CASSYSTGRGTEAFF. The CDR3 nucleotides read TGTGCCAGCAGTTACTCGACAGGGCGAGGGACTGAAGCTTTCTTT.

V and J are TRBV7-2 and TRBJ1-4; D uncertain. Germline CDR1 SGHTA, CDR2 FQGNSA. The CDR3 is 14 amino acids. Trimming stripped 1 base from V and 3 bases from J, with 6 bases between. The CDR3 sequence: CASSLGGSNEKLFF. DNA of the CDR3: TGTGCCAGCAGCTTAGGAGGGTCTAATGAAAAACTGTTTTTT.

This chain uses TRBV19 with TRBJ2-3, with D unclear. Germline CDR1 and CDR2: LNHDA and SQIVND (reference sequence). Trimming left V 2 bases short and J 6 bases short, with 12 bases between. The CDR3 totals 14 residues. In nucleotides, the CDR3 is TGTGCCAGTAGTATACAGTCAGGATTGGATACGCAGTATTTT. Its protein product is CASSIQSGLDTQYF. Filled out from reference TRBV19 and TRBJ2-3, the complete variable domain reads DGGITQSPKYLFRKEGQNVTLSCEQNLNHDAMYWYRQDPGQGLRLIYYSQIVNDFQKGDIAEGYSVSREKKESFPLTVTSAQKNPTAFYLCASSIQSGLDTQYFGPGTRLTVL.

The V call is TRBV24-1, the J call TRBJ2-7; unclear D gene. CDR1 and CDR2 from the germline V gene are KGHDR and SFDVKD. The CDR3 loop spans 12 amino acids. V lost 4 bases and J lost 5, with 8 bases in between. The CDR3 nucleotides are TGTGCCACCAGTGAGGCCACAGACGAGCAGTACTTC. It is translated as CATSEATDEQYF.

The J gene is TRBJ1-1, the V gene TRBV7-9; 12 bases fit TRBD1. CDR3 length: 17 amino acids. Germline V lookup: CDR1 SEHNR, CDR2 FQNEAQ (reference sequence). The J segment lost 6 bases and the V segment lost 5 bases, leaving 13 bases of the junction unmatched. CDR3 sequence reads: CASSPLRDRGHRAEAFF. CDR3 coding DNA: TGTGCCAGCAGCCCCCTCCGGGACAGGGGGCATAGAGCTGAAGCTTTCTTT.

CDR3 coding DNA: TGTGCCAGCAGTGAACAGGGGGTGCAGCCCCAGCATTTT. This gives the protein CASSEQGVQPQHF. The chain joins TRBV25-1 to TRBJ1-5, with TRBD1 matching 7 bases. Germline trimming cut 2 bases from V and 7 bases from J; bases unmatched to any gene: 2. In germline, CDR1 is MGHDK, CDR2 SYGVNS. The CDR3 extends over 13 amino acids.

In its sample, this clone was seen once. The CDR3: CASSSGQSYGYTF. CDR3 bases: TGTGCCAGCTCATCGGGACAGAGCTATGGCTACACCTTC. This chain connects TRBV18 to TRBJ1-2; TRBD1 matches 7 bases. V was pared by 5 bases and J by 4 bases, with 4 bases of the junction left unmatched. CDR1 and CDR2 (germline): KGHSH, LQKENI. The CDR3 length is 13 residues.

The chain links TRBV14 to TRBJ2-1; possible D gene TRBD1, 6 bases. The CDR3 is made up of 15 amino acids. The V gene lost 4 bases and the J gene lost 5 bases, with 15 bases spanning the gap. CDR1 SGHDN and CDR2 FVKESK come from the germline V gene. CDR3 nucleotide sequence: TGTGCCAGCAGCCCAGGGGCCACATCCCACAATGAGCAGTTCTTC. This codes for CASSPGATSHNEQFF.